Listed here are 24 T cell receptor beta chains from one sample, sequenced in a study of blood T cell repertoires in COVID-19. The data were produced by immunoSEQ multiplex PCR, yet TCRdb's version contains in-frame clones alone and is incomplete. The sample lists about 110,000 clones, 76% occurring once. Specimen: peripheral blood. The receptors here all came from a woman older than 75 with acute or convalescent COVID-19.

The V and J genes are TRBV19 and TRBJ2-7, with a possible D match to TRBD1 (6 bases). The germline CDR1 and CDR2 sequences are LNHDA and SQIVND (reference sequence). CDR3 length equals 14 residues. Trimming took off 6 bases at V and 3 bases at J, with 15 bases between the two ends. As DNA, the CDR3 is TGTGCCAGTAGGAAGGAGACGGGACACTACGAGCAGTACTTC. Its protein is CASRKETGHYEQYF.

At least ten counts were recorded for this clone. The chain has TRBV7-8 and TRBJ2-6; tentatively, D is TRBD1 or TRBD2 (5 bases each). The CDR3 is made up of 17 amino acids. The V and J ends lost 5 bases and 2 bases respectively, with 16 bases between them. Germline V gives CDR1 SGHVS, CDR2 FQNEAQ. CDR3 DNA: TGTGCCAGCAGCCGGGATACTTTAGGGGCTGGGGCCAACGTCCTGACTTTC. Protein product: CASSRDTLGAGANVLTF.

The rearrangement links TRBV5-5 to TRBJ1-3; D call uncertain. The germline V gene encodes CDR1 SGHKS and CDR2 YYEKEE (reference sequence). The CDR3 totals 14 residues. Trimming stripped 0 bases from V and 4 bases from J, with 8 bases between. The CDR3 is CASSLVARGNTIYF. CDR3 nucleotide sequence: TGTGCCAGCAGCTTGGTGGCTAGGGGAAACACCATATATTTT.

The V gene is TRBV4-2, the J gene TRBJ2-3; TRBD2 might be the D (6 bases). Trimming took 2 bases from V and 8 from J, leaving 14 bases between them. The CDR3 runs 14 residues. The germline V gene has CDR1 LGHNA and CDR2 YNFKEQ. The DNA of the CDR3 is TGTGCCAGCAGCCAAAACAGTGGAGGGGCTACGCAGTATTTT. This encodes CASSQNSGGATQYF.

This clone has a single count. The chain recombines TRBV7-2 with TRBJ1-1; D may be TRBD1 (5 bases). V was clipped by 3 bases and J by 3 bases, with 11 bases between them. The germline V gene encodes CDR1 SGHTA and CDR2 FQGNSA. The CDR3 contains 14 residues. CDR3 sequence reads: CASSFGGWDTEAFF. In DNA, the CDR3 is TGTGCCAGCAGCTTTGGGGGGTGGGACACTGAAGCTTTCTTT.

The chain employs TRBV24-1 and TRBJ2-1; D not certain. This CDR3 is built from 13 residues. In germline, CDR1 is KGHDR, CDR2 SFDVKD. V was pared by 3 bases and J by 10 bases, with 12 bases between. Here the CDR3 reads CATSDQIVGEQFF. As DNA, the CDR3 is TGTGCCACCAGTGATCAGATCGTCGGGGAGCAGTTCTTC.

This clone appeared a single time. CDR3 amino acids: CASRGLAGGIQETQYF. CDR3 DNA sequence: TGTGCCAGCAGGGGACTAGCGGGGGGGATCCAAGAGACCCAGTACTTC. This sequence joins TRBV3-1 (or the pseudogene TRBV3-2) and TRBJ2-5; TRBD2 aligns across 16 bases. The ends lost 6 bases at V and 1 base at J; junction bases unmatched: 2. The CDR3 length is 16 residues. From germline, CDR1 is LGHDT and CDR2 YNNKEL (reference sequence).

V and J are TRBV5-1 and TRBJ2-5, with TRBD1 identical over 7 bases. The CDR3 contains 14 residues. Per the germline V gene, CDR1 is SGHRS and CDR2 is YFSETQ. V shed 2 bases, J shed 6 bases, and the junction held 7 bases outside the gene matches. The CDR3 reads CASSFTGARKTQYF. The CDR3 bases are TGCGCCAGCAGCTTTACAGGGGCACGGAAGACCCAGTACTTC.

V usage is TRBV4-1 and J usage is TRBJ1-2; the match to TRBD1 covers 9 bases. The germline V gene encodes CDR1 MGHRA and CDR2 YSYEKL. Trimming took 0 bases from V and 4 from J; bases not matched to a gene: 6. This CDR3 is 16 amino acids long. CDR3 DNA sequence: TGCGCCAGCAGCCAAGAAGGGACAGGGCTCGGCTATGGCTACACCTTC. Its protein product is CASSQEGTGLGYGYTF.

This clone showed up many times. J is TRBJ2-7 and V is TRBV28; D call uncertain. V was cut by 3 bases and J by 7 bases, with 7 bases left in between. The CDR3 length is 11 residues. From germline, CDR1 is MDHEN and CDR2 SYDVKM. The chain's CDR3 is CASSFSREQYF. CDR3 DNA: TGTGCCAGCAGTTTTTCGCGGGAGCAGTACTTC.

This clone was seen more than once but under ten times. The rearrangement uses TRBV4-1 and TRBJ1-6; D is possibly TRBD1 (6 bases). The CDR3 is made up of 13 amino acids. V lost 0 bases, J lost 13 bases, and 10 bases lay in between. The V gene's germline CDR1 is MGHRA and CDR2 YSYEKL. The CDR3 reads CASSQDTGFPLHF. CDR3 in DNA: TGCGCCAGCAGCCAAGATACAGGGTTTCCCCTCCACTTT.

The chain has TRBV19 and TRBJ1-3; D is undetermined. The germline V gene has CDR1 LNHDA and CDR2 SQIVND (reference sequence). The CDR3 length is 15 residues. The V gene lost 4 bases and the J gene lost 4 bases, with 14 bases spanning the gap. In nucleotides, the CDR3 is TGTGCCAGTAGTACAGCTCGGGGAGGCGGAAACACCATATATTTT. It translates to CASSTARGGGNTIYF.

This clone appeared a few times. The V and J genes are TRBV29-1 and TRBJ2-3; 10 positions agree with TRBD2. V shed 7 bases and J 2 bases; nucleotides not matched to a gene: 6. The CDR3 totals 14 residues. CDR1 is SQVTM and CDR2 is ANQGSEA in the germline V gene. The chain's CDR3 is CSAAGLAATDTQYF. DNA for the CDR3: TGCAGCGCCGCCGGACTAGCGGCCACAGATACGCAGTATTTT.

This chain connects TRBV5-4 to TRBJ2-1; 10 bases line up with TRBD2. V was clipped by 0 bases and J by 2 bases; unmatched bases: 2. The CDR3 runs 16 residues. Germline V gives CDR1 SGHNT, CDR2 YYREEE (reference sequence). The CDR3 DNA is TGTGCCAGCAGCTTGGCCAGCGGGGGGGCCTACAATGAGCAGTTCTTC. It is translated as CASSLASGGAYNEQFF. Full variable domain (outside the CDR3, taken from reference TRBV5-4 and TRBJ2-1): ETGVTQSPTHLIKTRGQQVTLRCSSQSGHNTVSWYQQALGQGPQFIFQYYREEENGRGNFPPRFSGLQFPNYSSELNVNALELDDSALYLCASSLASGGAYNEQFFGPGTRLTVL.

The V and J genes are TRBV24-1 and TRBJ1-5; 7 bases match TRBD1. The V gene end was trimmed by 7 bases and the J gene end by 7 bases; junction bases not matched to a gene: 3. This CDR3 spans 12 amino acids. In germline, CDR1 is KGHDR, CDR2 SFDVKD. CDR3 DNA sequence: TGTGCCACCAGGACAGGGTGGCAGCCCCAGCATTTT. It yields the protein CATRTGWQPQHF.

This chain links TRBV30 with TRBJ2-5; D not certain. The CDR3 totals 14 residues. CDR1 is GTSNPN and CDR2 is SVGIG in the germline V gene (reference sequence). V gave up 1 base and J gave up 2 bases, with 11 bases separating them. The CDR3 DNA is TGTGCCTGGAGTGGGCGGTCAGTACAAGAGACCCAGTACTTC. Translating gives CAWSGRSVQETQYF.

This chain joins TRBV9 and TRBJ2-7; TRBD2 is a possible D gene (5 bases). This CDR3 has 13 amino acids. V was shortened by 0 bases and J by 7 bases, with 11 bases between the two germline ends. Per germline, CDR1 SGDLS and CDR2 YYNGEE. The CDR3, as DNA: TGTGCCAGCAGCGTAGGGGCTAGCTTTGAGCAGTACTTC. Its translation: CASSVGASFEQYF.

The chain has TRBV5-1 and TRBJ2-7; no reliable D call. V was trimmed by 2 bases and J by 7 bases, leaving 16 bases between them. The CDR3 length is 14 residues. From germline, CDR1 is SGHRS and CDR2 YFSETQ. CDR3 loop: CASSLGAPPLEQYF. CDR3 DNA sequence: TGCGCCAGCAGCTTAGGAGCCCCACCCCTGGAGCAGTACTTC.

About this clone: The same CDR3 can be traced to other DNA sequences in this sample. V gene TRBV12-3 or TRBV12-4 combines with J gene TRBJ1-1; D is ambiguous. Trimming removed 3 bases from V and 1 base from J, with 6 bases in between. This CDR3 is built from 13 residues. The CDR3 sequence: CASSLGANTEAFF. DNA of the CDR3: TGTGCCAGCAGTTTGGGAGCGAACACTGAAGCTTTCTTT.

The CDR3 sequence is CASSQGASGEQYF. The CDR3 bases are TGTGCCAGTAGTCAAGGGGCTTCAGGCGAGCAGTACTTC. This rearrangement joins TRBV19 to TRBJ2-7, with a weak D call TRBD1 (5 bases). The germline V gene encodes CDR1 LNHDA and CDR2 SQIVND (reference sequence). This CDR3 has 13 residues. The V and J ends lost 5 bases and 6 bases respectively, with 14 bases between them.

CDR3 bases: TGTGCCAGCAGTTTATCGACGGGGAATCAGCCCCAGCATTTT. Translating gives CASSLSTGNQPQHF. The chain uses TRBV27 and TRBJ1-5; D gene unclear. CDR3 length: 14 residues. Germline CDR1 MNHEY, CDR2 SMNVEV (reference sequence). Trimming removed 0 bases from V and 4 bases from J, with 7 bases in between.

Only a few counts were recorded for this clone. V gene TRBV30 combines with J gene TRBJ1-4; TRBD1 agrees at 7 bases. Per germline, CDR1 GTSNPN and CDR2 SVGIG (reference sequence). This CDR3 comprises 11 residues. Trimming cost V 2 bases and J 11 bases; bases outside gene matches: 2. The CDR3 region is CAWSPQGKLFF. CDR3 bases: TGTGCCTGGAGTCCACAGGGGAAACTGTTTTTT.

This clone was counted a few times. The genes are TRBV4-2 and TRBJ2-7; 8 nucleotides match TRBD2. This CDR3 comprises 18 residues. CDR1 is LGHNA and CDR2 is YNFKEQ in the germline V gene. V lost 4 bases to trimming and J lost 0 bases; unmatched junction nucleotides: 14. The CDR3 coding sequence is TGTGCCAGCAGCCCTTATCCCCCTAGCGGGTGGAGCTCCTACGAGCAGTACTTC. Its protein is CASSPYPPSGWSSYEQYF.

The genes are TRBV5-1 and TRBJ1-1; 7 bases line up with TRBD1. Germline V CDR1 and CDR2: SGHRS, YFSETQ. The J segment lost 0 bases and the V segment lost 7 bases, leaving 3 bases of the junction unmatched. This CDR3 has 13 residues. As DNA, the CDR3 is TGCGCCAGCTCGGACAGGATGAACACTGAAGCTTTCTTT. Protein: CASSDRMNTEAFF.